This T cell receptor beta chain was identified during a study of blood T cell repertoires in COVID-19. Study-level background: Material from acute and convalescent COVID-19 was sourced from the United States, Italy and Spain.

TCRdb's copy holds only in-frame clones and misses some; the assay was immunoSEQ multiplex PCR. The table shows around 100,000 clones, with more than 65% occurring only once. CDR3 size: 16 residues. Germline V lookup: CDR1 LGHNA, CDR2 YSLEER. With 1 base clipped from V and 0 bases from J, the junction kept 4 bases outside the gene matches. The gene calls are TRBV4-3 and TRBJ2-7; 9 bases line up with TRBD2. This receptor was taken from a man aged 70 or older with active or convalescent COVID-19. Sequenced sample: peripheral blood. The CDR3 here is CASSQGPSGISYEQYF. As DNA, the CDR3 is TGCGCCAGCAGCCAAGGGCCTAGCGGGATCTCCTACGAGCAGTACTTC.